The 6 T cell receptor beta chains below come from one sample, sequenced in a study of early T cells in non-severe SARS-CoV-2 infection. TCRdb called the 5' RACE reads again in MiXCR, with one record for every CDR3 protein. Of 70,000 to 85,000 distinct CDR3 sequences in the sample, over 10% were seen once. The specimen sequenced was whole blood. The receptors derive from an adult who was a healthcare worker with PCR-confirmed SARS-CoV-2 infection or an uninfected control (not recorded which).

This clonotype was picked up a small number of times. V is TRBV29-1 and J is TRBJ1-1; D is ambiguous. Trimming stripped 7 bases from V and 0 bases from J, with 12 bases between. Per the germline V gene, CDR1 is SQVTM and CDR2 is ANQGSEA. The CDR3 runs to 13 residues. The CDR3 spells CSGGRWMNTEAFF. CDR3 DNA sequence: TGCAGCGGCGGACGGTGGATGAACACTGAAGCTTTCTTT.

CDR3 sequence: CAISRDRAGYTF. The CDR3 DNA follows: TGTGCCATCAGCCGGGACAGGGCTGGCTACACCTTC. This sequence joins TRBV10-3 and TRBJ1-2; TRBD1 matches at 9 bases. This CDR3 is built from 12 residues. Germline V gives CDR1 ENHRY, CDR2 SYGVKD. V was clipped by 6 bases and J by 7 bases; unmatched bases: 3.

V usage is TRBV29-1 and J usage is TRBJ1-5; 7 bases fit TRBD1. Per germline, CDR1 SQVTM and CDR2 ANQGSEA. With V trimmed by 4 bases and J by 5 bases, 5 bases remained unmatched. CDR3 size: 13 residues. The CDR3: CSVATGNDQPQHF. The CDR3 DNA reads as TGCAGCGTTGCGACAGGGAATGATCAGCCCCAGCATTTT.

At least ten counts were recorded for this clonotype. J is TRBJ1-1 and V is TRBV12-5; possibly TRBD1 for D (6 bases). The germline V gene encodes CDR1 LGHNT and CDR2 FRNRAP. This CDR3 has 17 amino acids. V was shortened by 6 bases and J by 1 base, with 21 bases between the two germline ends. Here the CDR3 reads CASGPPLGGIRNTEAFF. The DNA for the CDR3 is TGTGCTAGTGGACCCCCGTTGGGGGGCATAAGGAACACTGAAGCTTTCTTT. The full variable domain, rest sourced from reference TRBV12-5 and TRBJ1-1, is DARVTQTPRHKVTEMGQEVTMRCQPILGHNTVFWYRQTMMQGLELLAYFRNRAPLDDSGMPKDRFSAEMPDATLATLKIQPSEPRDSAVYFCASGPPLGGIRNTEAFFGQGTRLTVV.

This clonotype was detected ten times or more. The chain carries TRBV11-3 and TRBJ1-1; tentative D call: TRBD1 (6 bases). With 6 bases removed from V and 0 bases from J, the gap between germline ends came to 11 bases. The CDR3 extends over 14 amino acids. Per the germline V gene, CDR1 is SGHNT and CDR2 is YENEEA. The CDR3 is CASSADRLNTEAFF. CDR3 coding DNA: TGTGCCAGCAGTGCTGACAGGCTGAACACTGAAGCTTTCTTT.

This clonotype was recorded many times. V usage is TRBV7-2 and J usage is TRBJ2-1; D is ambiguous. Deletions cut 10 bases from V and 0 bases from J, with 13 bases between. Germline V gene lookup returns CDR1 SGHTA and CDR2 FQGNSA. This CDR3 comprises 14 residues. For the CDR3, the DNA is TGTGCCACTCAACGGTCTCCCTCCTACAATGAGCAGTTCTTC. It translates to CATQRSPSYNEQFF.